The 9 T cell receptor beta chains below were found in one sample sequenced in a study of memory CD4+ T cells and cytomegalovirus serostatus. The data were produced by immunoSEQ multiplex PCR, yet TCRdb's version contains in-frame clones alone and is incomplete. Of around 50,000 clones in the sample, about 78% are singletons; the top ten hold roughly 0.61%. The sort gate was single viable CD3+CD4+CD8-CD45RO+ cells for memory CD4+ T cells. The source material was memory CD4+ T cells from blood. All receptors come from an adult in good health and CMV-seronegative.

This clone was counted only a few times. This chain uses TRBV18 with TRBJ1-2; 8 bases are a match to TRBD1. Germline values: CDR1 KGHSH, CDR2 LQKENI. With 8 bases clipped from V and 1 base from J, the junction kept 6 bases outside the gene matches. The CDR3 totals 14 residues. CDR3 residues: CASRWGQDNYGYTF. CDR3 sequence (DNA): TGTGCCAGCCGCTGGGGACAGGATAACTATGGCTACACCTTC.

The V and J genes are TRBV7-9 and TRBJ2-3; TRBD2 matches at 11 bases. The CDR3 is 19 residues long. The ends lost 4 bases at V and 0 bases at J; junction bases unmatched: 12. Germline-derived CDR1 and CDR2 are SEHNR and FQNEAQ (reference sequence). DNA of the CDR3: TGTGCCAGCAGCTCATTGCCGGGACTAGCGGAACCTAGCACAGATACGCAGTATTTT. Protein product: CASSSLPGLAEPSTDTQYF.

The rearrangement links TRBV29-1 to TRBJ1-5, with D uncertain. The CDR3 has 15 residues. V lost 6 bases and J lost 0, with 15 bases in between. Germline lookup yields CDR1 SQVTM and CDR2 ANQGSEA. For the CDR3, the DNA is TGCAGCGTACGACTCGGTCCCAATAGCAATCAGCCCCAGCATTTT. Translated: CSVRLGPNSNQPQHF.

The chain is built from TRBV11-2 and TRBJ2-1; 15 bases match TRBD2. J gave up 6 bases and V 5 bases, and 11 bases lay outside the gene matches. The CDR3 runs 18 residues. Germline lookup yields CDR1 SGHAT and CDR2 FQNNGV. The CDR3 spells CASSPPGLAGGSSNEQFF. The CDR3 DNA reads TGTGCCAGCAGCCCACCGGGACTAGCGGGAGGAAGTTCCAATGAGCAGTTCTTC.

The genes are TRBV28 and TRBJ1-1; D is perhaps TRBD1 (6 bases). Germline CDR1 and CDR2: MDHEN and SYDVKM. V was pared by 6 bases and J by 1 base, with 15 bases between. This CDR3 comprises 15 residues. The CDR3 protein is CASRGGDTGNTEAFF. The CDR3 DNA reads TGTGCCAGCAGAGGGGGAGATACAGGGAACACTGAAGCTTTCTTT.

The chain couples TRBV6-6 to TRBJ1-1; D is uncertain. Germline assignment: CDR1 MNHNY and CDR2 SVGAGI (reference sequence). The ends were cut back, 5 bases at V and 4 bases at J, with 14 bases in the middle. The CDR3 has 14 amino acids. The CDR3 loop reads CASSPNLSGTEAFF. CDR3 bases: TGTGCCAGCAGTCCGAACCTTTCGGGCACTGAAGCTTTCTTT.

The chain links TRBV7-3 to TRBJ2-3, with TRBD2 identical over 10 bases. J was trimmed by 2 bases and V by 5 bases; bases with no gene match: 4. Germline V gene lookup returns CDR1 SGHTA and CDR2 FQGTGA. The CDR3 runs to 15 residues. The CDR3 loop reads CASSPGTSATDTQYF. The CDR3 DNA follows: TGTGCCAGCAGCCCCGGGACTAGCGCCACAGATACGCAGTATTTT.

The V gene is TRBV5-3, the J gene TRBJ2-6, with D perhaps matching TRBD1 (5 bases). TRBV5-3 is known as an ORF, though its function is uncertain. The CDR3 is 15 residues long. V lost 1 base and J 0 bases, leaving 5 bases between the germline ends. CDR3 sequence (DNA): TGTGCCAGAAGCTTGACAGGCTCTGGGGCCAACGTCCTGACTTTC. It specifies CARSLTGSGANVLTF.

This chain joins TRBV19 and TRBJ1-3, with TRBD1 as a possible D gene (5 bases). Trimming took 4 bases from V and 0 from J, leaving 13 bases between them. This CDR3 spans 16 amino acids. The V gene's germline CDR1 is LNHDA and CDR2 SQIVND (reference sequence). This CDR3 is CASSTGRDYSGNTIYF. CDR3 nucleotide sequence: TGTGCCAGTAGTACGGGCAGGGACTACTCTGGAAACACCATATATTTT.